Below are 10 T cell receptor beta chains sequenced from a single sample in a study of OX40 agonist ivuxolimab in advanced cancers. Assay used: immunoSEQ multiplex PCR; TCRdb lists only in-frame clones, some missing. The repertoire consists of about 76,000 clones, with roughly 91% occurring once and the leading ten covering 10% to 15%. Sample: CD4+ or CD8+ T cells sorted from blood, taken in a trial of the OX40 agonist ivuxolimab. The receptor set was obtained from an adult with an advanced solid tumor such as melanoma, head and neck, liver or kidney cancer.

The chain joins TRBV10-1 to TRBJ2-1, with D perhaps TRBD1 (6 bases). The CDR3 runs 14 residues. V was shortened by 3 bases and J by 4 bases, with 10 bases between the two germline ends. Looked up from germline, CDR1 is WNHNN and CDR2 is SYGVQD (reference sequence). In DNA, the CDR3 is TGCGCCAGCAGTGAAGGGGGACCTTACAATGAGCAGTTCTTC. Translated, it gives CASSEGGPYNEQFF.

The chain links TRBV14 to TRBJ1-4; 8 bases are shared with TRBD1. The CDR3 runs 13 residues. The germline V gene has CDR1 SGHDN and CDR2 FVKESK. With V trimmed by 3 bases and J by 14 bases, 8 bases remained unmatched. CDR3 in amino acids: CASSQDRVGNLFF. For the CDR3, the DNA is TGTGCCAGCAGCCAGGACAGGGTCGGGAATCTGTTTTTT.

The chain combines TRBV27 with TRBJ1-3, with D maybe TRBD1 (6 bases). The V gene lost 3 bases and the J gene lost 2 bases, with 8 bases spanning the gap. Germline CDR1 is MNHEY and CDR2 is SMNVEV (reference sequence). The CDR3 is 14 amino acids. In DNA, the CDR3 is TGTGCCAGCAGTTTTCAGGGGCCTGGAAACACCATATATTTT. Encoded protein: CASSFQGPGNTIYF.

This clone was seen only once. The chain joins TRBV6-1 to TRBJ2-6; the D is unclear. V lost 2 bases, J lost 0 bases, and 11 bases lay in between. This CDR3 spans 17 amino acids. The germline gives CDR1 MNHNS, CDR2 SASEGT. The CDR3 loop reads CASSEIGSSSGANVLTF. The CDR3 DNA follows: TGTGCCAGCAGTGAAATCGGTTCGAGCTCTGGGGCCAACGTCCTGACTTTC.

The chain joins TRBV7-3 to TRBJ2-5, with D possibly being TRBD1 (5 bases). Germline lookup yields CDR1 SGHTA and CDR2 FQGTGA. This CDR3 region has 13 residues. Trimming removed 2 bases at V and 4 bases at J, with 8 bases between. CDR3 amino acids: CASSLQGRETQYF. CDR3 coding DNA: TGTGCCAGCAGCTTACAGGGTCGAGAGACCCAGTACTTC.

This chain uses TRBV18 with TRBJ1-1, with D unresolved. Germline values: CDR1 KGHSH, CDR2 LQKENI. Trimming cost V 2 bases and J 1 base, with 11 bases left between them. The CDR3 extends over 15 amino acids. CDR3 residues: CASSPGRAENTEAFF. The CDR3 DNA reads TGTGCCAGCTCACCAGGGCGGGCAGAGAACACTGAAGCTTTCTTT.

The rearrangement uses TRBV11-3 and TRBJ2-3; 9 bases line up with TRBD2. CDR3 length: 18 amino acids. Germline values: CDR1 SGHNT, CDR2 YENEEA. J lost 4 bases, V lost 2 bases, and 13 bases had no gene match. CDR3 in amino acids: CASSLMKAGGIGADTQYF. DNA for the CDR3: TGTGCCAGCAGCTTAATGAAAGCGGGAGGTATCGGCGCAGATACGCAGTATTTT. Full variable domain (missing parts from reference TRBV11-3 and TRBJ2-3): EAGVVQSPRYKIIEKKQPVAFWCNPISGHNTLYWYLQNLGQGPELLIRYENEEAVDDSQLPKDRFSAERLKGVDSTLKIQPAELGDSAVYLCASSLMKAGGIGADTQYFGPGTRLTVL.

The rearrangement uses TRBV5-4 and TRBJ2-5, with 12 bases aligning to TRBD2. J gave up 5 bases and V 3 bases, and 5 bases lay outside the gene matches. Germline values: CDR1 SGHNT, CDR2 YYREEE (reference sequence). The CDR3 consists of 15 residues. The CDR3 here is CASSYRLAGVETQYF. For the CDR3, the DNA is TGTGCCAGCAGCTACCGACTAGCGGGAGTGGAGACCCAGTACTTC.

This chain links TRBV4-1 with TRBJ2-3; 11 nucleotides match TRBD2. CDR1 MGHRA and CDR2 YSYEKL come from the germline V gene. The CDR3 sequence is 17 residues long. V was pared by 1 base and J by 0 bases, with 3 bases of the junction left unmatched. Here the CDR3 DNA reads TGCGCCAGCAGCCAAGCCAGGACTAGCGGGAGCACAGATACGCAGTATTTT. Translation: CASSQARTSGSTDTQYF.

This chain joins TRBV29-1 and TRBJ2-7; no clear D gene. The CDR3 runs 11 residues. The germline V gene encodes CDR1 SQVTM and CDR2 ANQGSEA. The V and J ends lost 0 bases and 5 bases respectively, with 5 bases between them. The CDR3 is CSVEDFDEQYF. In nucleotides, the CDR3 is TGCAGCGTTGAAGATTTTGACGAGCAGTACTTC.